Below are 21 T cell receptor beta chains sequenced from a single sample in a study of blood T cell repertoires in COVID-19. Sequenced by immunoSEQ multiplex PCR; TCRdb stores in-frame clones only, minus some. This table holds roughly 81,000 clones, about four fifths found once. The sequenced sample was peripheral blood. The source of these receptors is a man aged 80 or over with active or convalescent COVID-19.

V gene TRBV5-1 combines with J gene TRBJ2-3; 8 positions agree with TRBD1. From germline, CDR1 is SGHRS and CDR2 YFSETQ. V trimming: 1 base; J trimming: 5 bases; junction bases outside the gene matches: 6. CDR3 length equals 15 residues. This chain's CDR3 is CASSLSQGAQDTQYF. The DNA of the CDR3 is TGCGCCAGCAGCTTGTCCCAGGGGGCGCAAGATACGCAGTATTTT.

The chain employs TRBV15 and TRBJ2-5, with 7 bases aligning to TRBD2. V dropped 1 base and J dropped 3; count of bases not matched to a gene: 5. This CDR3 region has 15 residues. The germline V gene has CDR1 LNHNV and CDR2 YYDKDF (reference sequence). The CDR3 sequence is CATSRAGGGEETQYF. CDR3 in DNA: TGTGCCACCAGCAGAGCGGGGGGAGGAGAAGAGACCCAGTACTTC. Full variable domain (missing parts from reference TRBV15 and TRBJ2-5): DAMVIQNPRYQVTQFGKPVTLSCSQTLNHNVMYWYQQKSSQAPKLLFHYYDKDFNNEADTPDNFQSRRPNTSFCFLDIRSPGLGDTAMYLCATSRAGGGEETQYFGPGTRLLVL.

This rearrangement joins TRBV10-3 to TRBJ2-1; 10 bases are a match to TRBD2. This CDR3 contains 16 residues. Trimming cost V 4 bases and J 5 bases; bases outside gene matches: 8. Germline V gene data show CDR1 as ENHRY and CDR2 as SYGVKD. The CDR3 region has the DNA TGTGCCATCAGTGCCCCTAGCGGGAGTGTGAACAATGAGCAGTTCTTC. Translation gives CAISAPSGSVNNEQFF.

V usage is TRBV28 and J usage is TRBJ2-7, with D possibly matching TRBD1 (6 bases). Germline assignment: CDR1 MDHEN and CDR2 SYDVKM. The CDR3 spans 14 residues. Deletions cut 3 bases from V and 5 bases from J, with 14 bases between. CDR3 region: CASSFSPDSHEQYF. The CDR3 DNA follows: TGTGCCAGCAGTTTTTCCCCGGACAGCCACGAGCAGTACTTC. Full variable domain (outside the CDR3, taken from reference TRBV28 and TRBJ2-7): DVKVTQSSRYLVKRTGEKVFLECVQDMDHENMFWYRQDPGLGLRLIYFSYDVKMKEKGDIPEGYSVSREKKERFSLILESASTNQTSMYLCASSFSPDSHEQYFGPGTRLTVT.

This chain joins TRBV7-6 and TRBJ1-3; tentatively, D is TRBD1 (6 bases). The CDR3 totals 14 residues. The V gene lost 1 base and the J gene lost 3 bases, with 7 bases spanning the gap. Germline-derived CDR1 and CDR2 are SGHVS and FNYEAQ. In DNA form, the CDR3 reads TGTGCCAGCAGCTTAGACAGGGTTGGAAACACCATATATTTT. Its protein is CASSLDRVGNTIYF.

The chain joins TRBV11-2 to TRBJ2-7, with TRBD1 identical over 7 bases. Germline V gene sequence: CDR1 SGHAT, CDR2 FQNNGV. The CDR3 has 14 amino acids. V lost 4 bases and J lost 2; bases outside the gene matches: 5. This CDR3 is CASSSGQAAYEQYF. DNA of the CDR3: TGTGCCAGCAGCTCTGGACAGGCAGCCTACGAGCAGTACTTC.

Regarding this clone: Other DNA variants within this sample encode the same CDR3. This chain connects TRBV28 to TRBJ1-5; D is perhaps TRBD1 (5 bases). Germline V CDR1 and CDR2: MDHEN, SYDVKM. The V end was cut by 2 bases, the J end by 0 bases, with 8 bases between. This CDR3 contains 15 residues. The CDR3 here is CASSLGGYSNQPQHF. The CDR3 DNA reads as TGTGCCAGCAGTTTAGGGGGGTATAGCAATCAGCCCCAGCATTTT. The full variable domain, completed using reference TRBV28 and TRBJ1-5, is DVKVTQSSRYLVKRTGEKVFLECVQDMDHENMFWYRQDPGLGLRLIYFSYDVKMKEKGDIPEGYSVSREKKERFSLILESASTNQTSMYLCASSLGGYSNQPQHFGDGTRLSIL.

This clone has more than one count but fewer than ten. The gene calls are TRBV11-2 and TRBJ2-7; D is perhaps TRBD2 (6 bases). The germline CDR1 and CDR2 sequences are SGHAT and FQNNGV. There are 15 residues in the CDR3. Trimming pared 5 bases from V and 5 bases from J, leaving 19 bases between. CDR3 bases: TGTGCCAGCAGCCCTCGACTAGGAGGCGGGAACGAGCAGTACTTC. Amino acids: CASSPRLGGGNEQYF.

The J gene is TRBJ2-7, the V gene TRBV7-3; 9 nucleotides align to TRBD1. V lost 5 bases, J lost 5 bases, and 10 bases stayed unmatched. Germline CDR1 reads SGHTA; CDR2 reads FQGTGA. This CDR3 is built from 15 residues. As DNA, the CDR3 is TGTGCCAGCAGCCGGGACGGGACAGGGTTCAACGAGCAGTACTTC. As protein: CASSRDGTGFNEQYF.

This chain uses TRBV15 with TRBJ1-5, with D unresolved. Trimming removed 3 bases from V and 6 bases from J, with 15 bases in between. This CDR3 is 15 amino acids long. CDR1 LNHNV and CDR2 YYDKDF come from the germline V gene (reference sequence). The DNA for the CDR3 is TGTGCCACCAGCAGCGATACGGCCCGAGGTCAGCCCCAGCATTTT. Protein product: CATSSDTARGQPQHF.

The CDR3 loop reads CASSLEAAGLAVHEQFF. Written as DNA, the CDR3 is TGTGCCAGCAGCTTGGAGGCCGCGGGACTAGCGGTCCATGAGCAGTTCTTC. The chain has TRBV5-6 and TRBJ2-1; TRBD2 matches at 11 bases. CDR3 length equals 17 residues. V dropped 0 bases and J dropped 8; count of bases not matched to a gene: 10. Germline CDR1 is SGHDT and CDR2 is YYEEEE.

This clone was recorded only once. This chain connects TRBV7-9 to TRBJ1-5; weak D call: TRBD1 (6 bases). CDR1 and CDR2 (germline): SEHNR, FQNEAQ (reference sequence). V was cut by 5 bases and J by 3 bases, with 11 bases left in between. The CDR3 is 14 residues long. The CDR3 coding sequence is TGTGCCAGCAGCAAGGGGGGGCTCAATCAGCCCCAGCATTTT. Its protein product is CASSKGGLNQPQHF.

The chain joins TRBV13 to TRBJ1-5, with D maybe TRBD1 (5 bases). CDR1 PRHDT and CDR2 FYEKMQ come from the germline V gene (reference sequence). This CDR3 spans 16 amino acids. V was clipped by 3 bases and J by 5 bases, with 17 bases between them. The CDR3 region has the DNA TGTGCCAGCAGCTTGTCGGGGGGATACTTACATCAGCCCCAGCATTTT. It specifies CASSLSGGYLHQPQHF.

CDR3 bases: TGTGCCACCAGCAGAGCCCGCCAGGGGGCGCTTAATGAGCAGTTCTTC. Amino acid sequence: CATSRARQGALNEQFF. The chain recombines TRBV15 with TRBJ2-1; 8 bases are a match to TRBD1. The CDR3 is made up of 16 amino acids. From germline, CDR1 is LNHNV and CDR2 YYDKDF (reference sequence). The ends lost 1 base at V and 7 bases at J; junction bases unmatched: 9.

DNA of the CDR3: TGTGCCAGCAGTTTACCCCCGACTAGCCAAGGCACAGATACGCAGTATTTT. It codes for CASSLPPTSQGTDTQYF. V usage is TRBV28 and J usage is TRBJ2-3, with TRBD2 matching over 7 bases. Germline V lookup: CDR1 MDHEN, CDR2 SYDVKM. The CDR3 has 17 residues. V was clipped by 2 bases and J by 1 base; unmatched bases: 9. The full variable domain, with the rest looked up from reference TRBV28 and TRBJ2-3, is DVKVTQSSRYLVKRTGEKVFLECVQDMDHENMFWYRQDPGLGLRLIYFSYDVKMKEKGDIPEGYSVSREKKERFSLILESASTNQTSMYLCASSLPPTSQGTDTQYFGPGTRLTVL.

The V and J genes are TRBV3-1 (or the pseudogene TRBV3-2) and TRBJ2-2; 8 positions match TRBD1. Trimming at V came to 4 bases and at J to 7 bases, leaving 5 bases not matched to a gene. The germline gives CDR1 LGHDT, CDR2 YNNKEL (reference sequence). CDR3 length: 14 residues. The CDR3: CASSPRGRHGELFF. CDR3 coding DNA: TGTGCCAGCAGCCCCAGGGGGCGGCACGGGGAGCTGTTTTTT.

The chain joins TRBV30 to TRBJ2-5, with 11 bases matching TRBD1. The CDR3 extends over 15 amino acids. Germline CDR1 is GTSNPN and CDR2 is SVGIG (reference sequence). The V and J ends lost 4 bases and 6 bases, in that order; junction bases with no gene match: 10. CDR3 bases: TGTGCCTGGACCTCTCCCGGGACAGGGGGAAAGACCCAGTACTTC. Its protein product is CAWTSPGTGGKTQYF. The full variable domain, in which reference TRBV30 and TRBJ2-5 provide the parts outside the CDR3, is SQTIHQWPATLVQPVGSPLSLECTVEGTSNPNLYWYRQAAGRGLQLLFYSVGIGQISSEVPQNLSASRPQDRQFILSSKKLLLSDSGFYLCAWTSPGTGGKTQYFGPGTRLLVL.

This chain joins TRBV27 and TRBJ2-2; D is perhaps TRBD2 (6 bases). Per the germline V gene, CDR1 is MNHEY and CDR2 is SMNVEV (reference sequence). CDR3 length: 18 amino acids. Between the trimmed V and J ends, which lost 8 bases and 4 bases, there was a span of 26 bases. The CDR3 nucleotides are TGTGCCAGCCGTCCCCCCCCCGGGACTCCTAGGGGCACCGGGGAGCTGTTTTTT. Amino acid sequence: CASRPPPGTPRGTGELFF.

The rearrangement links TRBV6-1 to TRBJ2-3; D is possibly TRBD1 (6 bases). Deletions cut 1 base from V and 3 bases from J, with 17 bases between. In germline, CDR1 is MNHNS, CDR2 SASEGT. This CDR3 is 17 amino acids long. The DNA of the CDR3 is TGTGCCAGCAGTGAAGAATACAGGGCCCTCCGGACAGATACGCAGTATTTT. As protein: CASSEEYRALRTDTQYF.

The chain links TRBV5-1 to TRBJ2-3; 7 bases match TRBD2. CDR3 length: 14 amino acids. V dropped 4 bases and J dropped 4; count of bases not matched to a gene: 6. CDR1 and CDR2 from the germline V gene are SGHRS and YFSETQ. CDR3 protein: CASSPRGGADTQYF. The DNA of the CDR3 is TGCGCCAGCAGCCCCCGTGGGGGGGCAGATACGCAGTATTTT.

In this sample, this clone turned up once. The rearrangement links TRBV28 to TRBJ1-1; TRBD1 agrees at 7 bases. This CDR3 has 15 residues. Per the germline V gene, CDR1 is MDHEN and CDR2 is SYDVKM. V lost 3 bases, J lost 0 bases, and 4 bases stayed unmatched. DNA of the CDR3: TGTGCCAGCAGTTTCCCGGGACAGATGAACACTGAAGCTTTCTTT. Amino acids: CASSFPGQMNTEAFF.